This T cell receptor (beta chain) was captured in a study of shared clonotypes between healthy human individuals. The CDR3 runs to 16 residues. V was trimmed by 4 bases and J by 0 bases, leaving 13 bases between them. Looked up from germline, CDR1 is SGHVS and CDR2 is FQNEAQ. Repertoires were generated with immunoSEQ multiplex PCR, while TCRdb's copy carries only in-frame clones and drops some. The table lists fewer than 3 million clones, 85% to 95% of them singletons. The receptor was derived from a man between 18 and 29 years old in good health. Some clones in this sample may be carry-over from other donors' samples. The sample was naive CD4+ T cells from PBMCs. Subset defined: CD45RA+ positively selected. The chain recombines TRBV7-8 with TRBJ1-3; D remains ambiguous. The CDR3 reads CASSSQYRLSGNTIYF. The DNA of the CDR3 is TGTGCCAGCAGCTCCCAATACCGCCTCTCTGGAAACACCATATATTTT.